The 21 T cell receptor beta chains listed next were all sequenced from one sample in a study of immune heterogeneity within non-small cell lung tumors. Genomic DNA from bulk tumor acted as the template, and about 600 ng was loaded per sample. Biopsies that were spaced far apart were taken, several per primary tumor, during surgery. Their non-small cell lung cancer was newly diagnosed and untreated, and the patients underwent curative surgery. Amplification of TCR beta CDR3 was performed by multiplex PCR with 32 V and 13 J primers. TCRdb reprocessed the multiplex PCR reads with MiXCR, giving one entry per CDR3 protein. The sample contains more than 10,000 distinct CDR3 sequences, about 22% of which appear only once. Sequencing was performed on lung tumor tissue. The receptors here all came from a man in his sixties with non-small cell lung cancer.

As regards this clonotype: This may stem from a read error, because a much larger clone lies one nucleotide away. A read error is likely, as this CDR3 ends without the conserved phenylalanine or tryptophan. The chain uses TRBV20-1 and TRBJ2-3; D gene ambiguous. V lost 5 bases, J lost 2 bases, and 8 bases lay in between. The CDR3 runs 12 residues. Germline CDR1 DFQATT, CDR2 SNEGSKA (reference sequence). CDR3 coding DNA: TGCAGTGCTGCGGCAGCCACAGATACGCAGTATTCT. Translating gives CSAAAATDTQYS.

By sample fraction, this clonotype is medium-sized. The CDR3 DNA reads as TGTGCCAGCAGTTACGGGCTGGGACAGGGGGACGAGCAGTACTTC. The encoded protein is CASSYGLGQGDEQYF. This chain joins TRBV6-1 and TRBJ2-7; 11 bases align to TRBD1. The CDR3 runs 15 residues. V was pared by 5 bases and J by 5 bases, with 8 bases of the junction left unmatched. Germline V gene sequence: CDR1 MNHNS, CDR2 SASEGT.

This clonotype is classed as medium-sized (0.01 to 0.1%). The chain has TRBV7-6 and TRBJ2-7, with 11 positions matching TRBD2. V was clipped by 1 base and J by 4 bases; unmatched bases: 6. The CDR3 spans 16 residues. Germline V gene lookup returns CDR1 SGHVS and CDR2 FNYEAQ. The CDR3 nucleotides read TGTGCCAGCAGCTTAGAGCCCCTAGCGGGAGGATACGAGCAGTACTTC. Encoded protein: CASSLEPLAGGYEQYF.

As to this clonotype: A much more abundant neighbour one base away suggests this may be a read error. Here the CDR3 DNA reads TGTGCCAGCATTTTGTGGGACAGGTCCTACGAGCAGTACTTC. This translates into CASILWDRSYEQYF. V usage is TRBV27 and J usage is TRBJ2-7; the match to TRBD1 covers 8 bases. V lost 7 bases, J lost 1 base, and 6 bases stayed unmatched. CDR1 is MNHEY and CDR2 is SMNVEV in the germline V gene (reference sequence). CDR3 size: 14 residues.

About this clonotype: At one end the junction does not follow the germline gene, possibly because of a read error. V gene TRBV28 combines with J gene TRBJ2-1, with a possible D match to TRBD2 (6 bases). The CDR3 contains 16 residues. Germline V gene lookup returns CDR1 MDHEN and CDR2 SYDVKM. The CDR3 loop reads CASSSSGDRSYNEQFF. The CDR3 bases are TGTGCAAGCAGTTCCTCGGGGGATAGATCCTACAATGAGCAGTTCTTC.

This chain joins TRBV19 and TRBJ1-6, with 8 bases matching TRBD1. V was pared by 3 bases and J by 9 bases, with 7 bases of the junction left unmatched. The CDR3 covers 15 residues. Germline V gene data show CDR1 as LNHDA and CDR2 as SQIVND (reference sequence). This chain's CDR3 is CASSICGQGISPLHF. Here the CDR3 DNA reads TGTGCCAGTAGTATCTGTGGACAGGGTATTTCACCCCTCCACTTT.

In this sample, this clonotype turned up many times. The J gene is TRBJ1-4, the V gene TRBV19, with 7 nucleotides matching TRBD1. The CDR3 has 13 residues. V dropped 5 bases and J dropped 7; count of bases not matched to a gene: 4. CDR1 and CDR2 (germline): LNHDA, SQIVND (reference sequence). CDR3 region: CASSDRVIEKLFF. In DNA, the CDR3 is TGTGCCAGTAGTGACAGGGTCATTGAAAAACTGTTTTTT.

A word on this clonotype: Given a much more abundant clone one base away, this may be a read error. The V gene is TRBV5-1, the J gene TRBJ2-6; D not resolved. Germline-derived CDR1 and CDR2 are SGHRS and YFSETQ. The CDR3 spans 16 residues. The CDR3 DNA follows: TGCGACAGCAACTATGATCAGAACTCTGGGGCCAACGTCCTGACTTTC. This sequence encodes CDSNYDQNSGANVLTF.

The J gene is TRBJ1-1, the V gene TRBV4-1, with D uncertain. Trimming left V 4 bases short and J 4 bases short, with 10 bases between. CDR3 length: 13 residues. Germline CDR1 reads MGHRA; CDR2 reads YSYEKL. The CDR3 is CASSPAGVTEAFF. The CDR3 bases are TGCGCCAGCAGCCCAGCAGGAGTCACTGAAGCTTTCTTT.

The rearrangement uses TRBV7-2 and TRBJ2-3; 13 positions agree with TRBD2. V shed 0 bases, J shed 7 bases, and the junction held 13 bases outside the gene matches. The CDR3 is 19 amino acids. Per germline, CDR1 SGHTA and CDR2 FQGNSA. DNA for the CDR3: TGTGCCAGCAGCTTAGCCCCCGCCGGGACTAGCGGGGCCAGGCATACGCAGTATTTT. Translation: CASSLAPAGTSGARHTQYF.

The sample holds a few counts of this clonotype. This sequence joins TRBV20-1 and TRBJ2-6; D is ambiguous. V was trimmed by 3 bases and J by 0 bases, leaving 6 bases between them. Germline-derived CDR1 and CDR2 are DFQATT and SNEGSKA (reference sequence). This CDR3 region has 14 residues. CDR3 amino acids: CSASGDSGANVLTF. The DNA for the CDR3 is TGCAGTGCTAGTGGAGACTCTGGGGCCAACGTCCTGACTTTC.

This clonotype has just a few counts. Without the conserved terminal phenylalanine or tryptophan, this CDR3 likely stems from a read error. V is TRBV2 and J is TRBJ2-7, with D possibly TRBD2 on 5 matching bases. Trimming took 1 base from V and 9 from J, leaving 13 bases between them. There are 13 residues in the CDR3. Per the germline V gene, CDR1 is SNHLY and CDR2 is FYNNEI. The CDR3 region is CASSEGRGGGQYL. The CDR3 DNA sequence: TGTGCCAGCAGTGAAGGCCGTGGCGGAGGGCAGTACCTC.

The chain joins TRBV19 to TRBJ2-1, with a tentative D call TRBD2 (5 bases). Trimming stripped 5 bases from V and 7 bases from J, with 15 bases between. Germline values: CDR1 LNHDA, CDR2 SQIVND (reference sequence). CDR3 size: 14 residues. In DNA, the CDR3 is TGTGCCAGTAGTGACCTTGGTACTAGTAATGAGCAGTTCTTC. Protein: CASSDLGTSNEQFF.

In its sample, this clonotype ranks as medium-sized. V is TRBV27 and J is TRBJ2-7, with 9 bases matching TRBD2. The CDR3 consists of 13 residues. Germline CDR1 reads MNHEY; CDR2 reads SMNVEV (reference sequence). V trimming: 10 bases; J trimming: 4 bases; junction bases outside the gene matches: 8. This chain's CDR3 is CATSTSGEYEQYF. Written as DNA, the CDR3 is TGTGCCACCTCGACTAGCGGCGAATACGAGCAGTACTTC.

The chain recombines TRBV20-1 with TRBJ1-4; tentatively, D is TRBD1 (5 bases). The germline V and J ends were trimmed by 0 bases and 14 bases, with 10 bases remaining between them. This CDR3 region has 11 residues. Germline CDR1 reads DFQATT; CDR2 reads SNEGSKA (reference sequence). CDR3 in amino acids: CSARDNRQLFF. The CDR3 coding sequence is TGCAGTGCTAGAGATAACCGACAGCTGTTTTTT.

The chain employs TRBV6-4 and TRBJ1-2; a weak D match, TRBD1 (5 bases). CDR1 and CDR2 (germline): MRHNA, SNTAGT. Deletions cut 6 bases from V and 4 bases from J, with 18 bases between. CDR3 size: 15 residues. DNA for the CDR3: TGTGCCAGCAGGGACCAGGGAGAGGGCTCCTATGGCTACACCTTC. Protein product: CASRDQGEGSYGYTF.

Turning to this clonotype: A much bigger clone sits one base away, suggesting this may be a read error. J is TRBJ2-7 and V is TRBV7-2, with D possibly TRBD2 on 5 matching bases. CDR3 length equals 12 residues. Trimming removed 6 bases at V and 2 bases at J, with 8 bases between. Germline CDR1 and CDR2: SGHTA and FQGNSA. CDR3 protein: CASRRETYEQYF. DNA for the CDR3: TGTGCCAGCAGAAGGGAGACCTACGAGCAGTACTTC.

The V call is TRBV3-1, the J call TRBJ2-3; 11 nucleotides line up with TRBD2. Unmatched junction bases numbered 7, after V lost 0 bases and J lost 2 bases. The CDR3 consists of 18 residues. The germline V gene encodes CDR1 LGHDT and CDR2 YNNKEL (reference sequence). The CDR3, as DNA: TGTGCCAGCAGCCAAGATTTGGTAGCGGGAGGGCCCACAGATACGCAGTATTTT. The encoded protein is CASSQDLVAGGPTDTQYF.

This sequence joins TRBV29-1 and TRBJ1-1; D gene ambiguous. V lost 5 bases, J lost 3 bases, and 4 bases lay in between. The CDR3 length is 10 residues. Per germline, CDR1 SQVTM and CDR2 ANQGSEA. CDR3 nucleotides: TGCAGCGTTCTAGACACTGAAGCTTTCTTT. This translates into CSVLDTEAFF.

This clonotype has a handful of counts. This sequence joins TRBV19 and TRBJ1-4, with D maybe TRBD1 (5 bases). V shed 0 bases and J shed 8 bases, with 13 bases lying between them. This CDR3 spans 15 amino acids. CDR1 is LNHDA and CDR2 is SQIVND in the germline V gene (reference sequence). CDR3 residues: CASSIEKQEGEKLFF. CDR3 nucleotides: TGTGCCAGTAGTATAGAGAAACAGGAAGGAGAAAAACTGTTTTTT.

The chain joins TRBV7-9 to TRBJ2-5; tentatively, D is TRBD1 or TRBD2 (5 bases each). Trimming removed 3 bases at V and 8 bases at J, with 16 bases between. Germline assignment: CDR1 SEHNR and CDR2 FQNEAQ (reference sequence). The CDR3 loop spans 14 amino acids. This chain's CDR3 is CASSFTTLRDTQYF. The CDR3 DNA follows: TGTGCCAGCAGCTTCACAACGCTTCGGGACACCCAGTACTTC.